The clone carrying this TCR beta chain has only one observation. Profiled with immunoSEQ multiplex PCR; TCRdb holds only in-frame clones, not every one. Of nearly 110,000 clones listed, around nine tenths are singletons. The sample originates from a study of blood T cell repertoires in COVID-19. Across the whole study: COVID-19 samples collected from the United States, Italy and Spain covered acute and convalescent phases. Nucleic acid was either cDNA or gDNA, and it came from T cells, B-cell-depleted T cells, or PBMCs.

The receptor was derived from a woman aged 25 to 39 with acute or convalescent COVID-19. The sample was peripheral blood.

The CDR3 sequence: CASRRRGVEETQYF. DNA of the CDR3: TGTGCCAGCAGAAGAAGGGGTGTGGAGGAGACCCAGTACTTC. The rearrangement joins TRBV25-1 to TRBJ2-5; perhaps TRBD1 as D (5 bases). CDR1 is MGHDK and CDR2 is SYGVNS in the germline V gene. Trimming shortened V by 6 bases and J by 5 bases, and 16 bases separated the two germline ends. CDR3 length: 14 residues. Together with reference TRBV25-1 and TRBJ2-5, the CDR3 gives the full variable domain: EADIYQTPRYLVIGTGKKITLECSQTMGHDKMYWYQQDPGMELHLIHYSYGVNSTEKGDLSSESTVSRIRTEHFPLTLESARPSHTSQYLCASRRRGVEETQYFGPGTRLLVL.